This passage covers 15 T cell receptor beta chains from one sample sequenced in a study of cytomegalovirus exposure and HLA in healthy donors. The assay was immunoSEQ multiplex PCR, and TCRdb's table has in-frame clones only and misses some. The sample carries approximately 280,000 clones, around 86% recorded once. The material sequenced was PBMCs. Every receptor here comes from a woman aged 18-29 years in good health and CMV-seronegative.

The V and J genes are TRBV29-1 and TRBJ1-4; D is perhaps TRBD1 (6 bases). CDR3 length equals 15 residues. Looked up from germline, CDR1 is SQVTM and CDR2 is ANQGSEA. Trimming left V 4 bases short and J 1 base short, with 13 bases between. CDR3 nucleotides: TGCAGCGTTGGTGTAGGGGGGGAAACTAATGAAAAACTGTTTTTT. This codes for CSVGVGGETNEKLFF. The whole variable domain, remainder taken from reference TRBV29-1 and TRBJ1-4, is SAVISQKPSRDICQRGTSLTIQCQVDSQVTMMFWYRQQPGQSLTLIATANQGSEATYESGFVIDKFPISRPNLTFSTLTVSNMSPEDSSIYLCSVGVGGETNEKLFFGSGTQLSVL.

The rearrangement links TRBV18 to TRBJ1-6; tentatively, D is TRBD1 (5 bases). The CDR3 runs 15 residues. Germline CDR1 KGHSH, CDR2 LQKENI. Trimming stripped 3 bases from V and 10 bases from J, with 16 bases between. CDR3 in DNA: TGTGCCAGCTCACCTCGCGGGACTAGCGGGTCACCCCTCCACTTT. Amino acid sequence: CASSPRGTSGSPLHF.

The CDR3 is CASSFPTGVEKEKLFF. The CDR3 nucleotides are TGTGCCAGCAGTTTTCCTACAGGGGTTGAAAAAGAAAAACTGTTTTTT. The V and J genes are TRBV2 and TRBJ1-4; 7 bases are shared with TRBD1. This CDR3 spans 16 amino acids. Germline values: CDR1 SNHLY, CDR2 FYNNEI. V gave up 5 bases and J gave up 8 bases; unmatched junction bases: 14.

This chain uses TRBV6-5 with TRBJ1-1; D not certain. Germline CDR1 reads MNHEY; CDR2 reads SVGAGI. CDR3 length equals 13 residues. The V gene lost 5 bases and the J gene lost 5 bases, with 12 bases spanning the gap. CDR3 coding DNA: TGTGCCAGCAGTCCCAGATCGGGTACTGAAGCTTTCTTT. Protein product: CASSPRSGTEAFF.

The chain employs TRBV6-5 and TRBJ2-7; 10 bases map to TRBD1. The CDR3 runs to 13 residues. V was clipped by 5 bases and J by 8 bases; unmatched bases: 6. Germline lookup yields CDR1 MNHEY and CDR2 SVGAGI. CDR3 residues: CASSLGQGRKQYF. The CDR3 bases are TGTGCCAGCAGTCTGGGACAGGGGCGGAAGCAGTACTTC.

The V gene is TRBV7-2, the J gene TRBJ2-3; TRBD2 matches at 8 bases. V was clipped by 1 base and J by 4 bases; unmatched bases: 10. Per germline, CDR1 SGHTA and CDR2 FQGNSA. CDR3 length equals 17 residues. The CDR3 DNA reads as TGTGCCAGCAGCTTAGTAGGACTAGCTGGAGCCCCAGATACGCAGTATTTT. Its translation is CASSLVGLAGAPDTQYF.

The chain combines TRBV7-2 with TRBJ2-3; tentatively, D is TRBD1 (6 bases). CDR3 length: 15 amino acids. CDR1 and CDR2 from the germline V gene are SGHTA and FQGNSA. V lost 5 bases and J lost 3, with 15 bases in between. The DNA of the CDR3 is TGTGCCAGCAGCCCACACACCACAGGGACAGATACGCAGTATTTT. Protein sequence: CASSPHTTGTDTQYF.

This rearrangement joins TRBV6-5 to TRBJ1-2; a weak D match, TRBD1 (5 bases). The germline V gene has CDR1 MNHEY and CDR2 SVGAGI. The CDR3 runs 14 residues. Trimming removed 0 bases at V and 7 bases at J, with 12 bases between. CDR3 nucleotides: TGTGCCAGCAGTTACTCGGGGAGGGGTCCTGGCTACACCTTC. Translated: CASSYSGRGPGYTF.

This chain uses TRBV29-1 with TRBJ1-1; D remains ambiguous. Trimming left V 4 bases short and J 4 bases short, with 13 bases between. The germline CDR1 and CDR2 sequences are SQVTM and ANQGSEA. This CDR3 is 13 amino acids long. CDR3 in amino acids: CSVVRESGTEAFF. The CDR3 DNA is TGCAGCGTTGTGAGGGAGAGTGGCACTGAAGCTTTCTTT. The variable domain in full, completed from reference TRBV29-1 and TRBJ1-1, reads SAVISQKPSRDICQRGTSLTIQCQVDSQVTMMFWYRQQPGQSLTLIATANQGSEATYESGFVIDKFPISRPNLTFSTLTVSNMSPEDSSIYLCSVVRESGTEAFFGQGTRLTVV.

The chain couples TRBV28 to TRBJ2-2; a weak D match, TRBD2 (6 bases). The CDR3 sequence is 14 residues long. Trimming took off 8 bases at V and 0 bases at J, with 10 bases between the two ends. Germline loops: CDR1 MDHEN, CDR2 SYDVKM. Here the CDR3 reads CASSWGANTGELFF. CDR3 in DNA: TGTGCCAGCTCCTGGGGGGCGAACACCGGGGAGCTGTTTTTT.

The chain carries TRBV14 and TRBJ2-5; D may be TRBD2 (6 bases). V was shortened by 6 bases and J by 4 bases, with 15 bases between the two germline ends. Germline V gene sequence: CDR1 SGHDN, CDR2 FVKESK. This CDR3 comprises 14 residues. This CDR3 reads CASRLGGPRETQYF. CDR3 sequence (DNA): TGTGCCAGCAGACTAGGAGGGCCGCGAGAGACCCAGTACTTC.

This sequence joins TRBV9 and TRBJ1-2, with TRBD1 identical over 7 bases. J lost 4 bases, V lost 2 bases, and 5 bases had no gene match. Germline lookup yields CDR1 SGDLS and CDR2 YYNGEE. The CDR3 loop spans 14 amino acids. In DNA, the CDR3 is TGTGCCAGCAGCGTCCAGACAGGGCCCTATGGCTACACCTTC. Translated: CASSVQTGPYGYTF.

This clone has a single count. The chain joins TRBV27 to TRBJ2-5; 9 nucleotides match TRBD1. The CDR3 sequence is 15 residues long. V lost 1 base and J lost 5; bases outside the gene matches: 5. Germline V gene lookup returns CDR1 MNHEY and CDR2 SMNVEV (reference sequence). In DNA, the CDR3 is TGTGCCAGCAGTTTATTGGGACAGGGTTGGGAGACCCAGTACTTC. This gives the protein CASSLLGQGWETQYF.

The rearrangement uses TRBV30 and TRBJ2-5; D ambiguous. CDR3 size: 16 residues. V was shortened by 0 bases and J by 5 bases, with 19 bases between the two germline ends. Germline V lookup: CDR1 GTSNPN, CDR2 SVGIG (reference sequence). CDR3 in amino acids: CAWSVPMLYGLETQYF. In DNA form, the CDR3 reads TGTGCCTGGAGTGTACCTATGTTGTACGGTTTGGAGACCCAGTACTTC.

V and J are TRBV5-4 and TRBJ2-3; 13 nucleotides agree with TRBD2. V shed 4 bases, J shed 6 bases, and the junction held 8 bases outside the gene matches. This CDR3 has 16 residues. Germline CDR1 and CDR2: SGHNT and YYREEE (reference sequence). DNA of the CDR3: TGTGCCAGCAGCAACCGACTAGCGGGAGGAGGGGATACGCAGTATTTT. Translated, it gives CASSNRLAGGGDTQYF.